The next 21 T cell receptor beta chains were all read from a single sample in a study of T cell repertoires in cytomegalovirus infection. Antigens of these TCRs are unknown. TCRdb ran MiXCR on the reads and lists one entry per CDR3 protein. This sample has 800,000 to 950,000 distinct CDR3 sequences; about 33% occur once, and the top ten carry roughly 12%. Material: cultured CD8+ T cells from PBMCs, obtained from culture after CMV antigen stimulation. These receptors were taken from a human donor in good health (CMV status not recorded). Some clones in this sample may be carry-over from other donors' samples.

The chain uses TRBV19 and TRBJ1-1; TRBD1 matches at 8 bases. The CDR3 consists of 16 residues. V trimming: 5 bases; J trimming: 6 bases; junction bases outside the gene matches: 14. Germline V gene data show CDR1 as LNHDA and CDR2 as SQIVND (reference sequence). CDR3 loop: CASSGDRGVRGAEAFF. CDR3 coding DNA: TGTGCCAGTAGTGGAGACAGGGGCGTTCGCGGCGCTGAAGCTTTCTTT.

This clonotype was observed a few times. V usage is TRBV7-9 and J usage is TRBJ1-2; 10 nucleotides agree with TRBD1. Germline CDR1 reads SEHNR; CDR2 reads FQNEAQ (reference sequence). The CDR3 totals 17 residues. V lost 1 base to trimming and J lost 4 bases; unmatched junction nucleotides: 9. The DNA for the CDR3 is TGTGCCAGCAGCTTAGTGCTGGACAGGGGGAACTCCTATGGCTACACCTTC. Encoded protein: CASSLVLDRGNSYGYTF. Full variable domain (missing parts from reference TRBV7-9 and TRBJ1-2): DTGVSQNPRHKITKRGQNVTFRCDPISEHNRLYWYRQTLGQGPEFLTYFQNEAQLEKSRLLSDRFSAERPKGSFSTLEIQRTEQGDSAMYLCASSLVLDRGNSYGYTFGSGTRLTVV.

At least ten counts were recorded for this clonotype. This chain connects TRBV9 to TRBJ1-4; no firm D call. CDR1 SGDLS and CDR2 YYNGEE come from the germline V gene. The germline V and J ends were trimmed by 4 bases and 8 bases, with 15 bases remaining between them. This CDR3 spans 14 amino acids. The CDR3 DNA reads as TGTGCCAGCAGCCCCTGGAGTGGGAGCGAAAAACTGTTTTTT. It translates to CASSPWSGSEKLFF.

Concerning this clonotype: One base away lies a much larger clone, so this may be a sequencing read error. This rearrangement joins TRBV29-1 to TRBJ2-7; the D gene could be TRBD1 or TRBD2 (5 bases each). Germline assignment: CDR1 SQVTM and CDR2 ANQGSEA. Trimming took off 4 bases at V and 3 bases at J, with 16 bases between the two ends. CDR3 length: 14 amino acids. CDR3: CSVVGTELVYEQYF. The CDR3 bases are TGCAGCGTTGTCGGGACCGAGCTCGTCTACGAGCAGTACTTC.

The chain combines TRBV12-3 or TRBV12-4 with TRBJ1-4; 7 bases fit TRBD1. CDR3 size: 11 residues. The junction had 4 bases not matched to a gene; V was cut back by 6 bases and J by 12 bases. The CDR3 coding sequence is TGTGCCAGCAGGACAGGGTTAGAACTGTTTTTT. The encoded protein is CASRTGLELFF.

This rearrangement joins TRBV28 to TRBJ1-1, with a possible D match to TRBD1 (5 bases). The CDR3 is made up of 14 amino acids. CDR1 is MDHEN, CDR2 SYDVKM, per germline. V was clipped by 5 bases and J by 2 bases, with 12 bases between them. The CDR3 sequence is CASSVRGLNTEAFF. The DNA for the CDR3 is TGTGCCAGCAGTGTGAGGGGACTTAACACTGAAGCTTTCTTT.

J is TRBJ1-5 and V is TRBV2; unclear D gene. Trimming removed 0 bases from V and 5 bases from J, with 17 bases in between. This CDR3 spans 17 amino acids. CDR1 is SNHLY, CDR2 FYNNEI, per germline. The CDR3 here is CASSEALAMAPDQPQHF. The CDR3 nucleotides read TGTGCCAGCAGTGAAGCTCTTGCTATGGCCCCCGATCAGCCCCAGCATTTT.

The J gene is TRBJ2-2, the V gene TRBV4-3; D is unresolved. This CDR3 is 13 amino acids long. CDR1 and CDR2 from the germline V gene are LGHNA and YSLEER. The germline V and J ends were trimmed by 1 base and 5 bases, with 5 bases remaining between them. The DNA for the CDR3 is TGCGCCAGCAGCCAAGTTACGACCGGGGAGCTGTTTTTT. Translating it yields CASSQVTTGELFF.

Points on this clonotype: A single base separates this from a much larger clone, so it may be a read error. This chain uses TRBV12-3 or TRBV12-4 with TRBJ1-1, with D unclear. The CDR3 runs 14 residues. The CDR3, as DNA: TGTGCCGGCAGTTTGACCCGGTGGGACACTGAAGCTTTCTTT. Translated, it gives CAGSLTRWDTEAFF.

In its sample, this clonotype was seen many times. The chain recombines TRBV6-1 with TRBJ2-1; 12 bases are a match to TRBD1. This CDR3 region has 15 residues. V shed 5 bases and J 10 bases; nucleotides not matched to a gene: 9. The V gene's germline CDR1 is MNHNS and CDR2 SASEGT. CDR3: CASSIGTGGTDEQFF. The CDR3 nucleotides read TGTGCCAGCAGTATAGGGACAGGGGGCACTGACGAGCAGTTCTTC.

The chain recombines TRBV19 with TRBJ1-1; D is ambiguous. V was trimmed by 5 bases and J by 1 base, leaving 8 bases between them. Per germline, CDR1 LNHDA and CDR2 SQIVND (reference sequence). This CDR3 has 13 amino acids. The CDR3 region has the DNA TGTGCCAGTAGTCCTCGAACGAACACTGAAGCTTTCTTT. Translated, it gives CASSPRTNTEAFF.

This clonotype showed up just a few times. The chain is built from TRBV19 and TRBJ2-7; no firm D call. The germline V gene encodes CDR1 LNHDA and CDR2 SQIVND (reference sequence). Trimming pared 3 bases from V and 1 base from J, leaving 10 bases between. This CDR3 contains 14 residues. The CDR3 DNA reads TGTGCCAGTAGTATGGCTCATGGTTCCTACGAGCAGTACGTC. Encoded protein: CASSMAHGSYEQYV.

This sequence joins TRBV7-9 and TRBJ2-4; 10 bases fit TRBD2. CDR1 is SEHNR and CDR2 is FQNEAQ in the germline V gene (reference sequence). CDR3 length: 19 amino acids. The V segment lost 5 bases and the J segment 1 base; nucleotides outside the gene matches: 14. CDR3 nucleotides: TGTGCCAGCAGCCCCCGCAGCGGGGGGGCTGGCAAGGCCAAAAACATTCAGTACTTC. Its translation: CASSPRSGGAGKAKNIQYF.

This clonotype appeared a few times. Here the CDR3 reads CASSLGLGNAFF. DNA of the CDR3: TGTGCCAGCAGCTTAGGGTTGGGGAATGCTTTCTTT. The chain couples TRBV5-6 to TRBJ1-1; no reliable D call. Per the germline V gene, CDR1 is SGHDT and CDR2 is YYEEEE. With 2 bases removed from V and 11 bases from J, the gap between germline ends came to 13 bases. CDR3 length: 12 amino acids. The complete variable domain, with remaining parts taken from reference TRBV5-6 and TRBJ1-1, reads DAGVTQSPTHLIKTRGQQVTLRCSPKSGHDTVSWYQQALGQGPQFIFQYYEEEERQRGNFPDRFSGHQFPNYSSELNVNALLLGDSALYLCASSLGLGNAFFGQGTRLTVV.

There are many counts of this clonotype. This chain links TRBV19 with TRBJ1-1, with a possible D match to TRBD1 (5 bases). Trimming removed 2 bases from V and 5 bases from J, with 9 bases in between. The CDR3 is 13 residues long. Per the germline V gene, CDR1 is LNHDA and CDR2 is SQIVND (reference sequence). The CDR3 sequence: CASSIKGWTEAFF. CDR3 DNA: TGTGCCAGTAGTATAAAGGGGTGGACTGAAGCTTTCTTT.

Remarks on this clonotype: A much bigger clone sits one base away, suggesting this may be a read error. Here the CDR3 reads CASSLKLGGPLPNYGHTF. CDR3 coding DNA: TGTGCCAGCAGCCTCAAACTTGGAGGGCCTCTCCCTAACTATGGCCACACCTTC. V is TRBV7-6 and J is TRBJ1-2; unclear D gene. Germline assignment: CDR1 SGHVS and CDR2 FNYEAQ. The CDR3 has 18 residues.

The chain combines TRBV5-1 with TRBJ1-2; perhaps TRBD1 as D (5 bases). CDR1 and CDR2 from the germline V gene are SGHRS and YFSETQ. Trimming took off 3 bases at V and 4 bases at J, with 13 bases between the two ends. The CDR3 consists of 14 residues. CDR3 residues: CASSSVDTSYGYTF. DNA of the CDR3: TGCGCCAGCAGCTCAGTGGACACATCCTATGGCTACACCTTC.

CDR3 protein: CAIPGRQNTGELFF. CDR3 nucleotide sequence: TGTGCCATACCTGGGAGACAGAACACCGGGGAGCTGTTTTTT. The chain uses TRBV6-2 or TRBV6-3 and TRBJ2-2, with D perhaps matching TRBD2 (5 bases). Deletions cut 10 bases from V and 1 base from J, with 13 bases between. Germline CDR1 is MNHEY and CDR2 is SVGEGT. There are 14 residues in the CDR3.

This clonotype has a handful of counts. V is TRBV27 and J is TRBJ1-5, with 10 bases that match TRBD1. This CDR3 is 17 amino acids long. The germline V gene encodes CDR1 MNHEY and CDR2 SMNVEV (reference sequence). The ends lost 2 bases at V and 2 bases at J; junction bases unmatched: 6. CDR3 nucleotide sequence: TGTGCCAGCAGTTTAGGACAGGGGGGTTTGGGCAATCAGCCCCAGCATTTT. As protein: CASSLGQGGLGNQPQHF.

The chain recombines TRBV6-5 with TRBJ2-3; 8 bases map to TRBD1. The CDR3 spans 15 residues. With V trimmed by 6 bases and J by 3 bases, 8 bases remained unmatched. The germline V gene has CDR1 MNHEY and CDR2 SVGAGI. The CDR3 DNA follows: TGTGCCAGCAGACCCAGGGGGCTGATTACAGATACGCAGTATTTT. Translating gives CASRPRGLITDTQYF.

This clonotype was detected many times. CDR3 in DNA: TGTGCCAGCAGGGCCTGGAACACTGAAGCTTTCTTT. This gives the protein CASRAWNTEAFF. This sequence joins TRBV7-2 and TRBJ1-1, with D unclear. The CDR3 runs 12 residues. V was cut by 6 bases and J by 1 base, with 6 bases left in between. The germline V gene encodes CDR1 SGHTA and CDR2 FQGNSA.